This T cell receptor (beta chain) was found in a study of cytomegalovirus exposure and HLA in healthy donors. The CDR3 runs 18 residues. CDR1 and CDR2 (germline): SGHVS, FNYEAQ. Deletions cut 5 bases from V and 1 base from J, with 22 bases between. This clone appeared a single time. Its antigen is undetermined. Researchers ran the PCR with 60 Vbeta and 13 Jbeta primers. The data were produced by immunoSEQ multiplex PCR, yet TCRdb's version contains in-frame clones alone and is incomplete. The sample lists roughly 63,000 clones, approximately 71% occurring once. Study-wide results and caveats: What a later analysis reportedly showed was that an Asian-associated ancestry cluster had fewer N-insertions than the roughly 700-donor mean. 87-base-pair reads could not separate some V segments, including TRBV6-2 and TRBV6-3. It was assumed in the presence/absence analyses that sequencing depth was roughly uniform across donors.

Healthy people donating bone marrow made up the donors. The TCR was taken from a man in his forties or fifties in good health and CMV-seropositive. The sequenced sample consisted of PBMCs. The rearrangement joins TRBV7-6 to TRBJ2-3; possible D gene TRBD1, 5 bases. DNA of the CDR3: TGTGCCAGCAGCCGAAGGTCGATAGGGGTAGAGGGCACAGATACGCAGTATTTT. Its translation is CASSRRSIGVEGTDTQYF.